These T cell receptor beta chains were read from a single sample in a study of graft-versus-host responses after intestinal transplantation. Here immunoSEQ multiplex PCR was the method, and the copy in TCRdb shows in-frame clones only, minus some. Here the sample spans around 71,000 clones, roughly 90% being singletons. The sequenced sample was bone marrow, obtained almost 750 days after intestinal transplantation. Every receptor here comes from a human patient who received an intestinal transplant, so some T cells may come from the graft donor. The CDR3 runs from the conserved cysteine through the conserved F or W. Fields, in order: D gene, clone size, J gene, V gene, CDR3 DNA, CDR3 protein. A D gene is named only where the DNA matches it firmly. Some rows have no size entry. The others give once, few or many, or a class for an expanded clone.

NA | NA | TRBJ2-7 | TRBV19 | TGTGCCAGTAGTATCCGGGACCTCTCCGAGCAGTACTTC | CASSIRDLSEQYF
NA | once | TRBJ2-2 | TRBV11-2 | TGTGCCAGCAGCTTAGATCCAGGGACCGGGGAGCTGTTTTTT | CASSLDPGTGELFF
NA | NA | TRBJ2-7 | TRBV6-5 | TGTGCCAGCAGTGACTTTGGCTCCTACGAGCAGTACTTC | CASSDFGSYEQYF
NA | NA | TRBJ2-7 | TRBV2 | TGTGCCAGCAGTGAATGGGGGAGGTTTACCTACGAGCAGTACTTC | CASSEWGRFTYEQYF
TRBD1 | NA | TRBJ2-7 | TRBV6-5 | TGTGCCAGCAGTTACAGGGACAGAATATACGAGCAGTACTTC | CASSYRDRIYEQYF
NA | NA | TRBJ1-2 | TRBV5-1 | TGCGCCAGCAGTTGGGGCGGATCCGGCGTACAGATTGCGAGATATGGCTACACCTTC | CASSWGGSGVQIARYGYTF
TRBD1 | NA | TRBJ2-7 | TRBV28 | TGTGCCAGCAGTCGGACAGGGGCATCCTACGAGCAGTACTTC | CASSRTGASYEQYF
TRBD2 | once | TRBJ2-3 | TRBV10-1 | TGCGCCAGCAGTAAAGGACTAGTAACAGATACGCAGTATTTT | CASSKGLVTDTQYF
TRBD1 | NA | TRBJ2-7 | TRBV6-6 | TGTGCCAGCAGTTCCTTGGACAGGCACAGCGAGCAGTACTTC | CASSSLDRHSEQYF
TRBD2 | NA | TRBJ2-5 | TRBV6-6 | TGTGCCAGCAGTCCCACAAGGGGAGGGCGGGGGGAGACCCAGTACTTC | CASSPTRGGRGETQYF
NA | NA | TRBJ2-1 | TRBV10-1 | TGCGCCAGCAGTGATGGGACCGGGTTCAATGAGCAGTTCTTC | CASSDGTGFNEQFF
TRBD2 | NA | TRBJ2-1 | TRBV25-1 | TGTGCCAGCACCAGAGGGCTAGCGGGAGGCAATGAGCAGTTCTTC | CASTRGLAGGNEQFF
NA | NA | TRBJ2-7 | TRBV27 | TGTGCCAGCAGTTCCCCGTCCAGCTCCTACGAGCAGTACTTC | CASSSPSSSYEQYF
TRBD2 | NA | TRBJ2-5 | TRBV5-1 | TGCGCCAGCAGCTTACAGTTGACTAGCGGGAGGCAAGAGACCCAGTACTTC | CASSLQLTSGRQETQYF